Each of the 27 T cell receptor beta chains below was sequenced from the same sample in a study of blood T cells in healthy people across ages. The use of a sample-barcoded 5' primer and a J-beta primer mix characterized a second PCR of roughly 7 to 11 cycles. MiXCR, applied by TCRdb to the 5' RACE reads, yields one record per CDR3 protein. The sample carries 580,000 or so distinct CDR3 sequences, around 48% recorded once. The sequencing sample was made of blood. These receptors came from a man aged 80 or over in good health.

This chain joins TRBV6-5 and TRBJ2-7, with D maybe TRBD1 (6 bases). CDR1 is MNHEY, CDR2 SVGAGI, per germline. The CDR3 contains 12 residues. V was cut by 6 bases and J by 7 bases, with 13 bases left in between. CDR3 region: CASSNSRGEQYF. CDR3 coding DNA: TGTGCCAGCAGCAATTCAAGGGGGGAGCAGTACTTC.

This clonotype was seen ten or more times. The rearrangement joins TRBV6-5 to TRBJ2-1; TRBD2 aligns across 15 bases. The CDR3 is 15 residues long. Germline V gene data show CDR1 as MNHEY and CDR2 as SVGAGI. J gave up 10 bases and V 6 bases, and 7 bases lay outside the gene matches. CDR3 sequence reads: CASRGLAGGFYEQFF. The CDR3 DNA is TGTGCCAGCAGGGGACTAGCGGGGGGTTTTTACGAGCAGTTCTTC.

The chain uses TRBV7-9 and TRBJ2-7; D is possibly TRBD2 (5 bases). Germline CDR1 is SEHNR and CDR2 is FQNEAQ (reference sequence). This CDR3 spans 13 amino acids. Trimming removed 5 bases from V and 3 bases from J, with 11 bases in between. The CDR3 here is CASSVEGSYEQYF. The CDR3 DNA reads as TGTGCCAGCAGCGTAGAAGGGAGCTACGAGCAGTACTTC.

This chain links TRBV28 with TRBJ2-1; D is tentatively TRBD1 or TRBD2 (5 bases each). The CDR3 loop spans 16 amino acids. V was pared by 6 bases and J by 8 bases, with 23 bases between. The germline CDR1 and CDR2 sequences are MDHEN and SYDVKM. The CDR3 sequence is CASSPIGVRGRDEQFF. The CDR3 DNA follows: TGTGCCAGCAGCCCTATAGGAGTGAGGGGAAGGGATGAGCAGTTCTTC.

This chain connects TRBV4-3 to TRBJ2-4; the match to TRBD1 covers 8 bases. V shed 2 bases and J 1 base; nucleotides not matched to a gene: 4. The CDR3 is 16 residues long. Germline V gives CDR1 LGHNA, CDR2 YSLEER. The CDR3 nucleotides are TGCGCCAGCAGCCAAAGCAGGGGGCTTGCCAAAAACATTCAGTACTTC. It translates to CASSQSRGLAKNIQYF.

On this clonotype: A read error may be the cause here, since a much bigger clone is one base away. The chain joins TRBV7-9 to TRBJ2-1; no reliable D call. Trimming removed 7 bases from V and 5 bases from J, with 12 bases in between. The CDR3 is 13 residues long. Looked up from germline, CDR1 is SEHNR and CDR2 is FQNEAQ (reference sequence). The CDR3 reads CASTGISDNEQFF. The CDR3 region has the DNA TGTGCCAGCACCGGCATCAGCGACAATGAGCAGTTCTTC.

The V gene is TRBV7-2, the J gene TRBJ2-1; 8 bases map to TRBD1. Germline loops: CDR1 SGHTA, CDR2 FQGNSA. V shed 1 base, J shed 9 bases, and the junction held 8 bases outside the gene matches. The CDR3 covers 15 residues. The CDR3 reads CASSLVRTGRSEQFF. The CDR3 DNA reads as TGTGCCAGCAGCTTAGTAAGGACAGGGAGGAGTGAGCAGTTCTTC. Drawing the rest from reference TRBV7-2 and TRBJ2-1, the complete variable domain is GAGVSQSPSNKVTEKGKDVELRCDPISGHTALYWYRQSLGQGLEFLIYFQGNSAPDKSGLPSDRFSAERTGGSVSTLTIQRTQQEDSAVYLCASSLVRTGRSEQFFGPGTRLTVL.

This rearrangement joins TRBV6-1 to TRBJ2-7; 8 nucleotides match TRBD2. J gave up 0 bases and V 8 bases, and 6 bases lay outside the gene matches. CDR1 and CDR2 (germline): MNHNS, SASEGT. This CDR3 has 14 residues. The CDR3 is CASGTSGLSYEQYF. CDR3 coding DNA: TGTGCCAGCGGCACTAGCGGACTCTCCTACGAGCAGTACTTC.

V is TRBV7-2 and J is TRBJ2-7; D not resolved. The CDR3 covers 13 residues. V was cut by 2 bases and J by 2 bases, with 7 bases left in between. CDR1 and CDR2 from the germline V gene are SGHTA and FQGNSA. The CDR3 nucleotides are TGTGCCAGCAGCTTACTGGTCGCCTACGAGCAGTACTTC. Its translation is CASSLLVAYEQYF.

This sequence joins TRBV3-1 and TRBJ2-5, with D maybe TRBD2 (5 bases). CDR1 is LGHDT and CDR2 is YNNKEL in the germline V gene (reference sequence). This CDR3 contains 15 residues. V was cut by 3 bases and J by 2 bases, with 13 bases left in between. The CDR3 protein is CASSQRAARQETQYF. The CDR3 nucleotides read TGTGCCAGCAGCCAGAGAGCGGCGCGACAAGAGACCCAGTACTTC.

V and J are TRBV6-5 and TRBJ1-4, with D possibly being TRBD1 (5 bases). This CDR3 is 15 amino acids long. V was cut by 4 bases and J by 8 bases, with 17 bases left in between. The germline gives CDR1 MNHEY, CDR2 SVGAGI. As DNA, the CDR3 is TGTGCCAGCAGTTCAAGGAAAGGGGCTGGGGAAAAACTGTTTTTT. Protein: CASSSRKGAGEKLFF.

This clonotype occurred a few times. This chain uses TRBV29-1 with TRBJ2-1; 7 bases fit TRBD1. This CDR3 is built from 15 residues. Trimming cost V 7 bases and J 3 bases; bases outside gene matches: 12. Germline V gene data show CDR1 as SQVTM and CDR2 as ANQGSEA. The chain's CDR3 is CSAAGGARHYNEQFF. Here the CDR3 DNA reads TGCAGCGCCGCAGGGGGAGCGAGACACTACAATGAGCAGTTCTTC.

This clonotype was seen only a few times. This sequence joins TRBV10-3 and TRBJ2-1, with 7 bases lining up with TRBD1. This CDR3 has 13 amino acids. The V and J ends lost 4 bases and 8 bases, in that order; junction bases with no gene match: 5. CDR1 and CDR2 (germline): ENHRY, SYGVKD. CDR3 coding DNA: TGTGCCATCAGTGGGACAGGCTGGGATGAGCAGTTCTTC. Its translation: CAISGTGWDEQFF.

This clonotype has only a few counts. It may be a read error: a sequence one base away is much more abundant. This chain connects TRBV6-5 to TRBJ2-1; D remains ambiguous. There are 14 residues in the CDR3. V was shortened by 7 bases and J by 9 bases, with 19 bases between the two germline ends. Germline V CDR1 and CDR2: MNHEY, SVGAGI. CDR3 coding DNA: TGTGCCAGCACCGCTCGGGCCCGTCCCAGTGAGCAGTTCTTC. Encoded protein: CASTARARPSEQFF.

The chain joins TRBV7-9 to TRBJ2-1; the D call may be TRBD1 or TRBD2 (6 bases each). The V end was cut by 4 bases, the J end by 3 bases, with 10 bases between. Germline V gene sequence: CDR1 SEHNR, CDR2 FQNEAQ (reference sequence). This CDR3 comprises 14 residues. For the CDR3, the DNA is TGTGCCAGCAGCTGGGGGGCAGACTACAATGAGCAGTTCTTC. Encoded protein: CASSWGADYNEQFF.

This clonotype was seen only a few times. The chain uses TRBV12-3 or TRBV12-4 and TRBJ2-5; TRBD2 aligns across 9 bases. The CDR3 runs 13 residues. V was clipped by 6 bases and J by 4 bases; unmatched bases: 3. The CDR3, as DNA: TGTGCCAGCAGCCGAGCGGGGGGAGAGACCCAGTACTTC. Translating gives CASSRAGGETQYF.

This clonotype was detected only a few times. The chain carries TRBV7-2 and TRBJ2-1; possibly TRBD1 for D (5 bases). V lost 1 base to trimming and J lost 0 bases, with 10 bases between them. CDR1 and CDR2 (germline): SGHTA, FQGNSA. This CDR3 spans 16 amino acids. The CDR3: CASSLGTDSSYNEQFF. The CDR3 nucleotides read TGTGCCAGCAGCTTAGGTACAGACAGCTCCTACAATGAGCAGTTCTTC.

This clonotype was picked up a small number of times. V and J are TRBV7-2 and TRBJ2-7, with D possibly TRBD1 on 6 matching bases. The CDR3 spans 15 residues. Between the trimmed V and J ends, which lost 5 bases and 0 bases, there was a span of 14 bases. The germline gives CDR1 SGHTA, CDR2 FQGNSA. This chain's CDR3 is CASSASRGTSYEQYF. The CDR3 DNA reads as TGTGCCAGCAGCGCCAGCAGGGGCACCTCCTACGAGCAGTACTTC.

The J gene is TRBJ2-1, the V gene TRBV20-1, with 10 bases aligning to TRBD2. The V segment lost 3 bases and the J segment 8 bases; nucleotides outside the gene matches: 13. CDR3 length: 16 residues. CDR1 is DFQATT, CDR2 SNEGSKA, per germline (reference sequence). CDR3 sequence (DNA): TGCAGTGCTAGTCTTCCTAGCGGGAGTAGAACCCATGAGCAGTTCTTC. Its translation: CSASLPSGSRTHEQFF.

The J gene is TRBJ1-5, the V gene TRBV4-2; 7 bases fit TRBD1. Germline V lookup: CDR1 LGHNA, CDR2 YNFKEQ. This CDR3 is built from 15 residues. V shed 0 bases, J shed 3 bases, and the junction held 2 bases outside the gene matches. This CDR3 reads CASSQEGQLNQPQHF. The CDR3 DNA is TGTGCCAGCAGCCAAGAGGGACAGCTCAATCAGCCCCAGCATTTT.

The chain carries TRBV28 and TRBJ2-1, with TRBD2 identical over 7 bases. This CDR3 contains 16 residues. V was pared by 4 bases and J by 0 bases, with 6 bases of the junction left unmatched. Looked up from germline, CDR1 is MDHEN and CDR2 is SYDVKM. The CDR3 reads CASSSLAESSYNEQFF. CDR3 nucleotide sequence: TGTGCCAGCAGTTCGCTAGCGGAAAGCTCCTACAATGAGCAGTTCTTC.

A single count supports this clonotype. The gene calls are TRBV2 and TRBJ1-2; D not certain. The germline V gene has CDR1 SNHLY and CDR2 FYNNEI. Trimming stripped 4 bases from V and 4 bases from J, with 13 bases between. This CDR3 spans 14 amino acids. The CDR3 spells CASSAARPLYGYTF. The CDR3 DNA sequence: TGTGCCAGCAGTGCAGCCAGGCCCCTCTATGGCTACACCTTC.

This clonotype has more than one count but fewer than ten. This chain uses TRBV2 with TRBJ2-3; 9 nucleotides agree with TRBD2. The V and J ends lost 4 bases and 5 bases, in that order; junction bases with no gene match: 10. The CDR3 length is 16 residues. In germline, CDR1 is SNHLY, CDR2 FYNNEI. In DNA form, the CDR3 reads TGTGCCAGCAGTGTTGCTAGCGGGAACGTTGGAGATACGCAGTATTTT. Translated, it gives CASSVASGNVGDTQYF.

About this clonotype itself: This could be a read error, since a much larger clone is one nucleotide away. The rearrangement uses TRBV29-1 and TRBJ2-3, with 7 bases aligning to TRBD2. The V segment lost 4 bases and the J segment 2 bases; nucleotides outside the gene matches: 6. Per the germline V gene, CDR1 is SQVTM and CDR2 is ANQGSEA. The CDR3 is 14 amino acids. The DNA of the CDR3 is TGCAGCGTTGTCCGGGACTACTACACAGATACGCAGTATTTT. Its translation is CSVVRDYYTDTQYF.

Turning to this clonotype: This may come from a read error, since a much larger clone is one base off. The gene calls are TRBV6-5 and TRBJ2-5; D perhaps matches TRBD1 (6 bases). Per germline, CDR1 MNHEY and CDR2 SVGAGI. The CDR3 has 14 residues. The CDR3 DNA sequence: TGTGCCAGCAGTGACTCACAGGGTTGGGAGACCCAGTACTTC. This encodes CASSDSQGWETQYF.

V and J are TRBV2 and TRBJ1-5; possibly TRBD1 for D (6 bases). Germline CDR1 reads SNHLY; CDR2 reads FYNNEI. The V and J ends lost 10 bases and 2 bases respectively, with 9 bases between them. The CDR3 totals 12 residues. The CDR3 reads CATQGRNQPQHF. The CDR3, as DNA: TGTGCCACCCAGGGGCGCAATCAGCCCCAGCATTTT.

The CDR3 spells CASSSWARGRNSPLHF. The CDR3 coding sequence is TGTGCCAGCAGTTCATGGGCCAGGGGGCGTAATTCACCCCTCCACTTT. The genes are TRBV27 and TRBJ1-6; 8 bases are shared with TRBD1. The V segment lost 4 bases and the J segment 6 bases; nucleotides outside the gene matches: 8. The CDR3 has 16 residues. Germline V gene sequence: CDR1 MNHEY, CDR2 SMNVEV (reference sequence).